Described below is a single TCR beta chain sequence and its context. Its antigen is undetermined. The protocol was immunoSEQ multiplex PCR, while the TCRdb copy is restricted to in-frame clones and leaves out a portion. The sample carries about 67,000 clones, 83% recorded once. This sample was included in a study of T cell responses to AZD1222 COVID-19 vaccine. The junction had 3 bases not matched to a gene; V was cut back by 3 bases and J by 0 bases. The CDR3 spans 15 residues. Germline loops: CDR1 SGHTA, CDR2 FQGNSA. Study-level results: Donors were largely white British and mainly female; clonal diversity was possibly underestimated. Regions 160-218 and 743-854 held dominance among vaccine-associated CD4 TCRs, which spanned spike. Following two doses of AZD1222, Spike-specific TCR breadth and depth rose. Reports indicate that nearly half of spike-specific TCRs are directed at unmutated variant regions.

This TCR was recovered from an adult who received the AZD1222 COVID-19 vaccine. The chain links TRBV7-2 to TRBJ1-1, with 8 positions matching TRBD1. The source was peripheral blood, collected 28 days after the second AZD1222 dose. Here the CDR3 reads CASSFRGQLNTEAFF. The CDR3 nucleotides are TGTGCCAGCAGCTTCAGGGGGCAGCTGAACACTGAAGCTTTCTTT.